The clone carrying this TCR beta chain showed up many times. Its antigen is still unknown. It was by quantitative 5'-RACE with molecular barcodes that TCR beta libraries were made. One entry per CDR3 protein results from TCRdb running MiXCR on the 5' RACE reads. The table records approximately 300,000 distinct CDR3 sequences, approximately 8.2% of them present only once. The CDR3 covers 15 residues. V was trimmed by 1 base and J by 4 bases, leaving 11 bases between them. Germline assignment: CDR1 SGHRS and CDR2 YFSETQ. This entry belongs to a study of CD8 T cells in ankylosing spondylitis. Study-wide points: What appeared characteristic of ankylosing spondylitis blood was a TCR beta motif of 7 or 8 highly homologous variants. Reported data indicate significant enrichment of disease-linked clones within matched ankylosing spondylitis synovial fluid. Disease-linked clones displayed a CD8+ phenotype and appeared relatively rarely in peripheral blood. Reactive arthritis synovial fluid and blood previously showed some of these motif variants.

The TCR was taken from a male donor with ankylosing spondylitis. The sample taken for sequencing was blood, either unsorted or a sorted T cell fraction (not recorded which). J is TRBJ2-2 and V is TRBV5-1; unclear D gene. The chain's CDR3 is CASSLPAGITGELFF. The CDR3 coding sequence is TGCGCCAGCAGCTTGCCGGCAGGAATCACCGGGGAGCTGTTTTTT.